Listed below are T cell receptor beta chains from one sample, sequenced in a study of blood T cell repertoires in COVID-19. The data were produced by immunoSEQ multiplex PCR, yet TCRdb's version contains in-frame clones alone and is incomplete. The data contain 80,000 to 100,000 clones, under 80% of them singletons. Sequencing input: peripheral blood. These receptors were collected from a man between 65 and 85 years old with COVID-19, enrolled during active disease. Both conserved end residues are part of each CDR3. The D gene is left open where the match is weak. Only part of the rows carry a size: once, few, many, or a class if the clone is expanded.

>TRBJ1-1|.|TRBD1|TRBV2
CASNLDRANTEAFF
TGTGCCAGCAATTTGGACAGGGCGAACACTGAAGCTTTCTTT
>TRBJ2-2|once|.|TRBV4-3
CASSQVPGLAGELFF
TGCGCCAGCAGCCAAGTCCCGGGGTTGGCCGGGGAGCTGTTTTTT
>TRBJ2-1|many|TRBD1|TRBV3-1/TRBV3-2
CASSPLGQYNEQFF
TGTGCCAGCAGTCCCTTGGGACAGTACAATGAGCAGTTCTTC
>TRBJ2-1|.|TRBD1|TRBV6-2/TRBV6-3
CASSYRQGYYNEQFF
TGTGCCAGCAGTTACCGACAGGGGTATTACAATGAGCAGTTCTTC
>TRBJ2-1|.|TRBD2|TRBV7-9
CASESGRVGFDNEQFF
TGTGCCAGCGAGAGCGGGAGGGTGGGTTTTGACAATGAGCAGTTCTTC
>TRBJ2-6|once|TRBD1|TRBV28
CASSLLGQGSGANVLTF
TGTGCCAGCAGTTTATTGGGACAGGGCTCTGGGGCCAACGTCCTGACTTTC
>TRBJ1-5|.|.|TRBV24-1
CATSDGGPGILSRPQHF
TGTGCCACCAGTGATGGTGGGCCGGGGATTCTGTCCAGGCCCCAGCATTTT
>TRBJ1-5|.|.|TRBV2
CASSGYPTRQRYSNQPQHF
TGTGCCAGCAGTGGCTATCCGACTCGTCAAAGATATAGCAATCAGCCCCAGCATTTT
>TRBJ2-5|.|TRBD1|TRBV6-2/TRBV6-3
CASSRVATGAQYF
TGTGCCAGCAGTCGGGTAGCTACAGGGGCCCAGTACTTC
>TRBJ1-2|.|.|TRBV27
CASSSSNGGGSGYTF
TGTGCCAGTTCTTCCTCCAACGGGGGTGGTAGTGGCTACACCTTC
>TRBJ1-1|.|.|TRBV10-3
CAISVVEGGNTEAFF
TGTGCCATCAGTGTCGTAGAAGGGGGGAACACTGAAGCTTTCTTT
>TRBJ1-5|.|.|TRBV19
CASSIRNQPQHF
TGTGCCAGTAGTATCCGGAATCAGCCCCAGCATTTT
>TRBJ2-7|few|TRBD2|TRBV7-2
CASSLVGYGRSYEQYF
TGTGCCAGCAGCCTAGTTGGGTACGGGAGGTCCTACGAGCAGTACTTC
>TRBJ1-1|medium-sized|.|TRBV11-2
CASSSRGQKRTTEAFF
TGTGCCAGCAGCTCCCGGGGACAAAAAAGGACCACTGAAGCTTTCTTT
>TRBJ1-3|.|.|TRBV5-4
CASSSTGWTGNTIYF
TGTGCCAGCAGCTCAACAGGGTGGACTGGAAACACCATATATTTT
>TRBJ2-7|.|.|TRBV18
CASSTSSYEQYF
TGTGCCAGCTCAACTAGCTCCTACGAGCAGTACTTC
>TRBJ1-3|.|.|TRBV4-2
CASSQDKGISGNTIYF
TGTGCCAGCAGCCAAGACAAGGGGATCTCTGGAAACACCATATATTTT
>TRBJ2-6|.|TRBD2|TRBV7-2
CASSLAGTSLNSGANVLTF
TGTGCCAGCAGCCTAGCAGGGACTAGCCTAAACTCTGGGGCCAACGTCCTGACTTTC
>TRBJ2-1|.|TRBD2|TRBV6-2/TRBV6-3
CASSHRTSGNYNEQFF
TGTGCCAGCAGTCACCGTACTAGCGGGAACTACAATGAGCAGTTCTTC
>TRBJ2-7|.|TRBD2|TRBV3-1/TRBV3-2
CASSLGLADLSSYEQYF
TGTGCCAGCAGCCTAGGACTAGCGGACCTGAGCTCCTACGAGCAGTACTTC
>TRBJ2-1|.|TRBD1|TRBV2
CASSDYRGHEQFF
TGTGCCAGCAGTGATTACAGGGGCCATGAGCAGTTCTTC
>TRBJ2-5|.|TRBD1|TRBV7-8
CASSLEDRAYQETQYF
TGTGCCAGCAGCTTAGAGGACAGGGCGTACCAAGAGACCCAGTACTTC
>TRBJ2-7|.|.|TRBV27
CASSLSGTLGGEQYF
TGTGCCAGCAGTTTATCCGGGACGCTCGGGGGAGAGCAGTACTTC
>TRBJ1-4|.|TRBD1|TRBV4-3
CASSADRGFGEKLFF
TGCGCCAGCAGCGCGGACAGGGGATTCGGCGAAAAACTGTTTTTT
>TRBJ2-1|.|TRBD2|TRBV7-2
CASSLAPGLASFNEQFF
TGTGCCAGCAGCTTAGCTCCGGGACTAGCGTCCTTCAATGAGCAGTTCTTC
>TRBJ1-3|.|TRBD1|TRBV13
CASSFRGNSGNTIYF
TGTGCCAGCAGCTTCAGGGGGAACTCTGGAAACACCATATATTTT
>TRBJ2-3|.|.|TRBV19
CASSGFSPADTQYF
TGTGCCAGTAGTGGTTTTAGTCCCGCAGATACGCAGTATTTT
>TRBJ2-7|.|TRBD2|TRBV3-1/TRBV3-2
CASSQPTSGSYEQYF
TGTGCCAGCAGCCAACCCACTAGCGGCTCCTACGAGCAGTACTTC
>TRBJ1-1|.|.|TRBV12-5
CASGLDRNTEAFF
TGTGCTAGTGGTTTGGACAGGAACACTGAAGCTTTCTTT
>TRBJ2-1|.|.|TRBV7-2
CASSTPPGGTPSYNEQFF
TGTGCCAGCAGTACCCCCCCCGGCGGGACTCCCTCCTACAATGAGCAGTTCTTC
>TRBJ2-3|.|.|TRBV7-2
CASSLWGGRTDTQYF
TGTGCCAGCAGCCTTTGGGGCGGACGCACAGATACGCAGTATTTT
>TRBJ1-2|.|TRBD1|TRBV14
CASSHRDRGWYGYTF
TGTGCCAGCAGCCACCGGGACAGGGGATGGTATGGCTACACCTTC
>TRBJ2-2|.|.|TRBV2
CATKGQNTGELFF
TGTGCCACGAAGGGACAGAACACCGGGGAGCTGTTTTTT
>TRBJ2-2|.|.|TRBV21-1
CASSKGDRAGKNTGELFF
TGTGCCAGCAGCAAAGGTGATAGAGCAGGGAAAAACACCGGGGAGCTGTTTTTT